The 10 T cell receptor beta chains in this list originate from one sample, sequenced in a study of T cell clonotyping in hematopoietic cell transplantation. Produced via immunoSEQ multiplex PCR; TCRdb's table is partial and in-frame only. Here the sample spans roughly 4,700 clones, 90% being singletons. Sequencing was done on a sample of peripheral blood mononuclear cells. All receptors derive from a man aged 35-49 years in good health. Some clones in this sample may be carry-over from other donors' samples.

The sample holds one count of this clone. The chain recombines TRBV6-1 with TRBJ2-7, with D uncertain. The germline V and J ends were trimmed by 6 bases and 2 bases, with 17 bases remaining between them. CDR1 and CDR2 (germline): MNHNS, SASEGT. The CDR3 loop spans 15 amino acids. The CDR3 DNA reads TGTGCCAGCAGCGGTTTCCCTGACAACCCCTACGAGCAGTACTTC. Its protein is CASSGFPDNPYEQYF.

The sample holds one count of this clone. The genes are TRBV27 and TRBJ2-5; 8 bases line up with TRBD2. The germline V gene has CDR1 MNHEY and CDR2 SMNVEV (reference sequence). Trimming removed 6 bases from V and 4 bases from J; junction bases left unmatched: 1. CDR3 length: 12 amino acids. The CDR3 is CASRRGAETQYF. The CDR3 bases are TGTGCCAGCAGGCGGGGGGCAGAGACCCAGTACTTC.

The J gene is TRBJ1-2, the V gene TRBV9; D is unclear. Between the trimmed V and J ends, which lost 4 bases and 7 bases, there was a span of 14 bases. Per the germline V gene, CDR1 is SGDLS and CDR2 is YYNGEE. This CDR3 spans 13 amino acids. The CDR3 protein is CASSTQLRGGYTF. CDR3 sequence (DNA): TGTGCCAGCAGCACACAGCTGCGAGGTGGCTACACCTTC.

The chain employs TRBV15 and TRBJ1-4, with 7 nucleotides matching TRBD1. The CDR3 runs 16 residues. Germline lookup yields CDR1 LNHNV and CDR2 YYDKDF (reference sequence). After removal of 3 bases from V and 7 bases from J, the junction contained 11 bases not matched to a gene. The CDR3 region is CATSSYEGARGEKLFF. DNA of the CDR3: TGTGCCACCAGCAGTTATGAGGGGGCGAGGGGTGAAAAACTGTTTTTT.

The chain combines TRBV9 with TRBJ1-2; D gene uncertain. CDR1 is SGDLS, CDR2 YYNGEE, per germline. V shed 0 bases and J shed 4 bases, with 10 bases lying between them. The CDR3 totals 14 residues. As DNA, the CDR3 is TGTGCCAGCAGCGTAGGGCCGGAAACCTATGGCTACACCTTC. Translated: CASSVGPETYGYTF. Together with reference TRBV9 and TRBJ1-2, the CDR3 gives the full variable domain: DSGVTQTPKHLITATGQRVTLRCSPRSGDLSVYWYQQSLDQGLQFLIQYYNGEERAKGNILERFSAQQFPDLHSELNLSSLELGDSALYFCASSVGPETYGYTFGSGTRLTVV.

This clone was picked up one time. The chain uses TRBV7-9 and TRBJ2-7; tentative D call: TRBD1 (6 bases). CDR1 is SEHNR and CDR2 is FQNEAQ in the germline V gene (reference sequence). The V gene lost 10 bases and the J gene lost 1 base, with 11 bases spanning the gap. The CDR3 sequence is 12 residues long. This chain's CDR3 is CATTRGSYEQYF. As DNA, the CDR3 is TGTGCCACCACCAGGGGATCCTACGAGCAGTACTTC.

CDR3 nucleotide sequence: TGTGCCAGCAGCGGGGGCTATGGCTACACCTTC. Amino acids: CASSGGYGYTF. The chain employs TRBV11-3 and TRBJ1-2, with D possibly being TRBD1 (5 bases). Germline CDR1 reads SGHNT; CDR2 reads YENEEA. This CDR3 spans 11 amino acids. V lost 5 bases and J lost 4, with 5 bases in between.

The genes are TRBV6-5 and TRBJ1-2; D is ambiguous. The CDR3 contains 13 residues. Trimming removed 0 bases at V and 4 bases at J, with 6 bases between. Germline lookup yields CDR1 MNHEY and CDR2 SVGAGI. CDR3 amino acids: CASSYSGFYGYTF. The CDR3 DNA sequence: TGTGCCAGCAGTTACTCAGGATTCTATGGCTACACCTTC.

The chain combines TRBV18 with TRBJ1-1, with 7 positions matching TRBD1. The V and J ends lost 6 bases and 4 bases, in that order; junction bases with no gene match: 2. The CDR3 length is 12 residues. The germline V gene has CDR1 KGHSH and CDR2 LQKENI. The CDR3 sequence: CASSGDSTEAFF. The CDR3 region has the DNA TGTGCCAGCTCCGGGGACAGCACTGAAGCTTTCTTT.

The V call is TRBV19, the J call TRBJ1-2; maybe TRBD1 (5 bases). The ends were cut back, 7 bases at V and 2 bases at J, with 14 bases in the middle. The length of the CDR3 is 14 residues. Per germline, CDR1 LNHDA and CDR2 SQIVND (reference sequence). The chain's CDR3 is CASNMGRGNYGYTF. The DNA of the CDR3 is TGTGCCAGTAACATGGGGCGAGGGAACTATGGCTACACCTTC. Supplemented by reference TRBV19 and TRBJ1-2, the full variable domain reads DGGITQSPKYLFRKEGQNVTLSCEQNLNHDAMYWYRQDPGQGLRLIYYSQIVNDFQKGDIAEGYSVSREKKESFPLTVTSAQKNPTAFYLCASNMGRGNYGYTFGSGTRLTVV.